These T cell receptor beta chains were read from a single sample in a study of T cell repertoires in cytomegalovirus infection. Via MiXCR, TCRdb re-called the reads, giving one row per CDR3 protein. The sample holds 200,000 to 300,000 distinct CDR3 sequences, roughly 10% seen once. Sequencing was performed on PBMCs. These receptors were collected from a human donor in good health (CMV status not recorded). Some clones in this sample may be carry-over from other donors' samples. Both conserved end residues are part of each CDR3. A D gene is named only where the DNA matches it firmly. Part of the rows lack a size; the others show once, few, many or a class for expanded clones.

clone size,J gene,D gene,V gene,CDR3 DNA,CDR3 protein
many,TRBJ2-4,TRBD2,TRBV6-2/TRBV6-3,TGTGCCAGCAGTTACGGGACTAGCGGGGGGAACATTCAGTACTTC,CASSYGTSGGNIQYF
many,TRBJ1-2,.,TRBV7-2,TGTGCCAGCAGCTTAGCGCCTCGACAGACTCCTAACTATGGCTACACCTTC,CASSLAPRQTPNYGYTF
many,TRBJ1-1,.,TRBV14,TGTGCCAGCAGTCCCACTGAAGCTTTCTTT,CASSPTEAFF
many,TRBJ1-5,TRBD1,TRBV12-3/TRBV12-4,TGTGCCAGCAGGGCAGGGGGCTTGGAGGGACAGCCCCAGCATTTT,CASRAGGLEGQPQHF
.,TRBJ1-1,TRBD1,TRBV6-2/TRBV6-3,TGTGCCAGCAGCTCTCTCCCGGGACAGGGATGGGGCACTGAAGCTTTCTTT,CASSSLPGQGWGTEAFF
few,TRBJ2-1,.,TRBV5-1,TGCGCCAGCAGCTTGGGAGCAGGGTATGACAATGAGCAGTTCTTC,CASSLGAGYDNEQFF
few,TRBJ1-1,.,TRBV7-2,TGTGCCAGCAGCTTAGTCCTGACACAGATGCCTGAAGCTTTCTTT,CASSLVLTQMPEAFF
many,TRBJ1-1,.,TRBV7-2,TGTGCCAGCAGCCCCACCGGGCCGAGGGCTTTCTTT,CASSPTGPRAFF
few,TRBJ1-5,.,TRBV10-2,TGCGCCAGCAGTGAGTCGACAGGCGGCGTGGTCCAGCATTTT,CASSESTGGVVQHF
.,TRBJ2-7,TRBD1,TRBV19,TGTGCCAGTAGCTGGACAGGGGGTCCTTCTTACGAGCAGTACTTC,CASSWTGGPSYEQYF
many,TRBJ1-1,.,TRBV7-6,TGTGCCAGCAGCTTAGTGGAGGACACTGAAGCTTTCTTT,CASSLVEDTEAFF
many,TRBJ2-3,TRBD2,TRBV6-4,TGTGCCAGCAGCACTAGCGGGGTGGCAGATACGCAGTATTTT,CASSTSGVADTQYF
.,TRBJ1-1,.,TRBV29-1,TGCAGCGTTTACGGCGCAGAAGCTTTCTTT,CSVYGAEAFF
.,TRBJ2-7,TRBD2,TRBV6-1,TGTGCCAGCAGTTACGCTTCTAGCGGGAGGGCCCACGAGCAGTACTTC,CASSYASSGRAHEQYF
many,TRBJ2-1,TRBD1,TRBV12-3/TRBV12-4,TGTGCCAGCAGTTCCCGGGACAGGTCCTACAATGAGCAGTTCTTC,CASSSRDRSYNEQFF
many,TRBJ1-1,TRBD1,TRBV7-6,TGTGCCAGCAGCGAGCTCAGGGGGGGTTTGAACACTGAAGCTTTCTTT,CASSELRGGLNTEAFF
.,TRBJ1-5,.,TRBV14,TGTGCCAGCAGCCAAGGGGGTACATCTCGCCAGCATTTT,CASSQGGTSRQHF
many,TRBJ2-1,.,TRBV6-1,TGTGCCAGCAGTGGGGGTAATGAGCAGTTCTTC,CASSGGNEQFF
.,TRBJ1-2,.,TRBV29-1,TGCAGCGTTGTCAGGGTGGGAAACTATGGCTACACCTTC,CSVVRVGNYGYTF
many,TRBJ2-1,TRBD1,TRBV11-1,TGTGCCAGCAGCTTAGGGACAGGGGGCTCAAATGAGCAGTTCTTC,CASSLGTGGSNEQFF
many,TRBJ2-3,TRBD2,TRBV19,TGTGCCAGTAGTATCCTTTTGATGGGACTAGCGACAGATACGCAGTATTTT,CASSILLMGLATDTQYF
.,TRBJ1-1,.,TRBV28,TGTGCCAGCAGTTTGGGCAGGGCCTCTATGAACACTGAAGCTTTCTTT,CASSLGRASMNTEAFF
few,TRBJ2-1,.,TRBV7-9,TGTGCCAGCAGCCTCGGACCAGGAGGCGATGAGCAGTTCTTC,CASSLGPGGDEQFF
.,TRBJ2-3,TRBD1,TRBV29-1,TGCAGCTCCCGCGACAGGGGCCAGGGGAATACGCAGTATTTT,CSSRDRGQGNTQYF
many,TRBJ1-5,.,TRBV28,TGTGCCAGCAGTTCCCCGGGGGGCGACTATAGCAATCAGCCCCAGCATTTT,CASSSPGGDYSNQPQHF
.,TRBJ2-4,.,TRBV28,TGTGCCAGCAGTCCCCGTTGGGGGCGCGGGGACATTCAGTACTTC,CASSPRWGRGDIQYF
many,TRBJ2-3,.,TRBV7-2,TGTGCCACCGCGGAGGGCCGGGGGGATACGCAGTATTTT,CATAEGRGDTQYF
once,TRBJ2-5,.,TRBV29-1,TGCAGCGTTGAGGGCAGTGGGGAGACCCAGTACTTC,CSVEGSGETQYF
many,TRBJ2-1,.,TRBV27,TGTGCCAGCAGTTTATTCGGGAGCTCCTACAATGAGCAGTTCTTC,CASSLFGSSYNEQFF
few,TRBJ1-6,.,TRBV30,TGTGCCTGGAGGGATGACAGTTCTTCACCCCTCCACTTT,CAWRDDSSSPLHF